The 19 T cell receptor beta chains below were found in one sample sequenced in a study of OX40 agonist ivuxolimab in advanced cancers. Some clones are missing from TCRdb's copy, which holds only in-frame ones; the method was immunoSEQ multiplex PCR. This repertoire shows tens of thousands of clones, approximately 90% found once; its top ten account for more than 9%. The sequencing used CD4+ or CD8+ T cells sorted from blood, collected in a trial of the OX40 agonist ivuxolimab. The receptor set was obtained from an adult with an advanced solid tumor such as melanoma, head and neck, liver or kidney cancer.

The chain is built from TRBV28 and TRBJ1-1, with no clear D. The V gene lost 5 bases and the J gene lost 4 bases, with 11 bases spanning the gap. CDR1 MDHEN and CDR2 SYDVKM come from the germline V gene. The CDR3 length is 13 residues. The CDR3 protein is CASSILRGTEAFF. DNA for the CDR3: TGTGCCAGCAGTATACTCCGGGGCACTGAAGCTTTCTTT.

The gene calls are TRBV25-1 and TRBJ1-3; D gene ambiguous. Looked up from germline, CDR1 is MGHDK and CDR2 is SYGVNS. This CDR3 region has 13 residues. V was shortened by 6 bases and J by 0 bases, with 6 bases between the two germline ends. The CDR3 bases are TGTGCCAGCAGGCTGGACTCTGGAAACACCATATATTTT. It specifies CASRLDSGNTIYF. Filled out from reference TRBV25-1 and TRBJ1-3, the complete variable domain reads EADIYQTPRYLVIGTGKKITLECSQTMGHDKMYWYQQDPGMELHLIHYSYGVNSTEKGDLSSESTVSRIRTEHFPLTLESARPSHTSQYLCASRLDSGNTIYFGEGSWLTVV.

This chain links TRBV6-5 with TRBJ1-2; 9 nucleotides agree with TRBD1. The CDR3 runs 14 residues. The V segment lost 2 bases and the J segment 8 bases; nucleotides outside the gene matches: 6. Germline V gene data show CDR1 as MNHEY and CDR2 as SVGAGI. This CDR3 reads CASSYVWTGVGYTF. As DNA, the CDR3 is TGTGCCAGCAGTTACGTTTGGACAGGGGTCGGCTACACCTTC.

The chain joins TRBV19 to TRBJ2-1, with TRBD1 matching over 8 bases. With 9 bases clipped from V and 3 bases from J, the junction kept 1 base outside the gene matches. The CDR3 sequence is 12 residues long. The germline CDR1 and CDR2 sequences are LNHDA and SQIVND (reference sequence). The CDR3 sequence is CASGQGYNEQFF. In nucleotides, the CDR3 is TGTGCCAGCGGACAGGGCTACAATGAGCAGTTCTTC.

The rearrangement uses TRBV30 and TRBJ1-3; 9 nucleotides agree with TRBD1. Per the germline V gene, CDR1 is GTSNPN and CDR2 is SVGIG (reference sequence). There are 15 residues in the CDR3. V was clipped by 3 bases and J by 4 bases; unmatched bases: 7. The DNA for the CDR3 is TGTGCCTGGAGAAGGGACAGGGCGGGGGGAAACACCATATATTTT. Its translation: CAWRRDRAGGNTIYF.

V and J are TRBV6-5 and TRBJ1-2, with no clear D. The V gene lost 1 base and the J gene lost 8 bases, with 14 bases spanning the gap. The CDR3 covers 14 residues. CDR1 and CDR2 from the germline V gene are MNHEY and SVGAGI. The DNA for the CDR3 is TGTGCCAGCAGTTACTTTGCCCAGTCGGGCGGCTACACCTTC. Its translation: CASSYFAQSGGYTF.

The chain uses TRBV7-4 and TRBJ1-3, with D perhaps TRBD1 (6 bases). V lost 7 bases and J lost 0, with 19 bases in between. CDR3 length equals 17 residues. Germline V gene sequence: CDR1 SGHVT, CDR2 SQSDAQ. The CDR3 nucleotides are TGTGCCAGCAACCAACAGGGAACCTTACTCTCTGGAAACACCATATATTTT. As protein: CASNQQGTLLSGNTIYF.

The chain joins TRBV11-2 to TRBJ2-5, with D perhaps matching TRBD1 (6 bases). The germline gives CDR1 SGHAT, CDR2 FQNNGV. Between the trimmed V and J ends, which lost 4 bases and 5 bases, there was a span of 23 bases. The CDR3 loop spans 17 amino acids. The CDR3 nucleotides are TGTGCCAGCAGCTCAACCCGGGACATTCTGGCATTGGAGACCCAGTACTTC. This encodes CASSSTRDILALETQYF.

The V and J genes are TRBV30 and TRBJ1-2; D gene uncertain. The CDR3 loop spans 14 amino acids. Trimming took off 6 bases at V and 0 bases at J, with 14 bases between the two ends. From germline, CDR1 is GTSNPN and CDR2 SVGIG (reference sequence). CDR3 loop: CACALKVTNYGYTF. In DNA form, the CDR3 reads TGTGCCTGTGCCTTGAAAGTCACTAACTATGGCTACACCTTC.

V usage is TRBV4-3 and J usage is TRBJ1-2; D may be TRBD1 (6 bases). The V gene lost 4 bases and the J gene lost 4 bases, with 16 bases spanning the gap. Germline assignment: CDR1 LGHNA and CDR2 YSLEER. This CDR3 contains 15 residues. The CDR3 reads CASSLEFGGAYGYTF. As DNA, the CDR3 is TGCGCCAGCAGCCTCGAATTTGGGGGGGCCTATGGCTACACCTTC.

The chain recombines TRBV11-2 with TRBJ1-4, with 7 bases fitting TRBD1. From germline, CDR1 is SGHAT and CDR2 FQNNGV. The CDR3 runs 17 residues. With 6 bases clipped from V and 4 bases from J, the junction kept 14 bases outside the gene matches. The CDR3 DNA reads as TGTGCCAGCAGTCCCCTTCACCGGGACAGCCTTAATGAAAAACTGTTTTTT. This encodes CASSPLHRDSLNEKLFF. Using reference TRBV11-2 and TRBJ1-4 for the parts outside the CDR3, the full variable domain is EAGVAQSPRYKIIEKRQSVAFWCNPISGHATLYWYQQILGQGPKLLIQFQNNGVVDDSQLPKDRFSAERLKGVDSTLKIQPAKLEDSAVYLCASSPLHRDSLNEKLFFGSGTQLSVL.

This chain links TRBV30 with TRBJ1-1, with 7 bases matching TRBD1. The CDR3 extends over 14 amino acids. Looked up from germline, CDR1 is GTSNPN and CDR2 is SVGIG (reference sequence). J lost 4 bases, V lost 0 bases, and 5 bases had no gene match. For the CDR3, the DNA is TGTGCCTGGAGTGTACTCTCAGGGGGCACTGAAGCTTTCTTT. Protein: CAWSVLSGGTEAFF.

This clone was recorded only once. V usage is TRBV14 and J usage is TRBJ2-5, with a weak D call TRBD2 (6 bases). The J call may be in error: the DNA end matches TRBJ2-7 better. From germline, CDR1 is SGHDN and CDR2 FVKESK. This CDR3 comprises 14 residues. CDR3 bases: TGTGCCAGCAGTAGGGCGCGGGACCAGTACGAGCAGTACTTC. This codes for CASSRARDQYEQYF.

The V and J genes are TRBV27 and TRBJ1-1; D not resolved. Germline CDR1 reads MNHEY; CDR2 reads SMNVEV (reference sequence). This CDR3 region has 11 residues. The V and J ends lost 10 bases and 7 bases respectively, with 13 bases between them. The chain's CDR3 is CAIQNKGEAFF. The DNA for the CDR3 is TGTGCCATCCAAAACAAGGGTGAAGCTTTCTTT.

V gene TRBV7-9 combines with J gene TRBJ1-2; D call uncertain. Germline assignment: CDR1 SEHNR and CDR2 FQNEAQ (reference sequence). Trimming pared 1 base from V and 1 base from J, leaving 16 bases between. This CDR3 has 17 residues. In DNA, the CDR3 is TGTGCCAGCAGCTTAGACGCCAGCTATGCATTTAACTATGGCTACACCTTC. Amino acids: CASSLDASYAFNYGYTF.

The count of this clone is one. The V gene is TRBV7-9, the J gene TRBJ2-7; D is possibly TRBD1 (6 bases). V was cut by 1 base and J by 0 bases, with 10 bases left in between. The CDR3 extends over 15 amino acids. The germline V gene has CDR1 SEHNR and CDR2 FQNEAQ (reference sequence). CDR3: CASSLGRGSSYEQYF. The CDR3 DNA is TGTGCCAGCAGCTTAGGTAGGGGGAGCTCCTACGAGCAGTACTTC. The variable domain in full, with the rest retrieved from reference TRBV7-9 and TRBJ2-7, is DTGVSQNPRHKITKRGQNVTFRCDPISEHNRLYWYRQTLGQGPEFLTYFQNEAQLEKSRLLSDRFSAERPKGSFSTLEIQRTEQGDSAMYLCASSLGRGSSYEQYFGPGTRLTVT.

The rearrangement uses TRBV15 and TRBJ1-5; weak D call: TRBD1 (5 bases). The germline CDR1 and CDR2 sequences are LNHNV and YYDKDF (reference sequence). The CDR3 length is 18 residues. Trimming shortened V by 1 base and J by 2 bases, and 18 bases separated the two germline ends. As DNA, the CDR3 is TGTGCCACCAGCAGAGTGGGGGACCTAACTATAGGCAATCAGCCCCAGCATTTT. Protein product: CATSRVGDLTIGNQPQHF. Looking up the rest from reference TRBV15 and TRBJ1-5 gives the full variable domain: DAMVIQNPRYQVTQFGKPVTLSCSQTLNHNVMYWYQQKSSQAPKLLFHYYDKDFNNEADTPDNFQSRRPNTSFCFLDIRSPGLGDTAMYLCATSRVGDLTIGNQPQHFGDGTRLSIL.

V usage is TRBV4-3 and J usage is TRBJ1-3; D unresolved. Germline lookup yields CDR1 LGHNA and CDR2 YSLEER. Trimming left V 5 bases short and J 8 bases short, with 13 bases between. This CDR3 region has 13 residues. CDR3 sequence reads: CASSDGLEDTIYF. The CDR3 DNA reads TGCGCCAGCAGCGACGGACTCGAGGACACCATATATTTT.

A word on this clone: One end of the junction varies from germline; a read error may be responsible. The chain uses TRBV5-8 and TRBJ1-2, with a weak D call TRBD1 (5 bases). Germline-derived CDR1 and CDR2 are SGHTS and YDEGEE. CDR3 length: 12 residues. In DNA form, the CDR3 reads TGTGCCAGAAGCTTGGGGCGAGATGGCTACACCTTC. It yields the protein CARSLGRDGYTF.